Below, 23 T cell receptor beta chains from the same sample are listed, as sequenced in a study of CD8 T cells in Susac syndrome. With random hexamers, roughly 0.5 to 1 ug RNA was reverse transcribed. TCRdb independently ran MiXCR on the immunoSEQ multiplex PCR reads; one entry per CDR3 protein. Among 200,000 to 250,000 distinct CDR3 sequences listed, about 95% were seen once. The sample was CD4+ T cells from PBMCs. These receptors were taken from a human donor with Susac syndrome.

This clonotype has a handful of counts. This chain links TRBV7-3 with TRBJ2-1; 8 nucleotides line up with TRBD1. The CDR3 runs 13 residues. V lost 5 bases, J lost 12 bases, and 9 bases stayed unmatched. Germline CDR1 and CDR2: SGHTA and FQGTGA. The CDR3 DNA follows: TGTGCCAGCAGCCCCGGACAGGGCAAAAGGCAGTTCTTC. Amino acid sequence: CASSPGQGKRQFF.

This rearrangement joins TRBV7-8 to TRBJ2-7; 7 positions match TRBD2. Germline values: CDR1 SGHVS, CDR2 FQNEAQ. V trimming: 5 bases; J trimming: 7 bases; junction bases outside the gene matches: 11. The CDR3 length is 14 residues. The CDR3 here is CASSLRSGGWEQYF. The CDR3 DNA sequence: TGTGCCAGCAGCCTCCGATCCGGGGGGTGGGAGCAGTACTTC.

CDR3 region: CAISLGTGGYEQYF. In nucleotides, the CDR3 is TGTGCCATCTCGCTCGGGACAGGGGGCTACGAGCAGTACTTC. This rearrangement joins TRBV12-3 or TRBV12-4 to TRBJ2-7, with TRBD1 matching over 11 bases. After removal of 10 bases from V and 3 bases from J, the junction contained 8 bases not matched to a gene. This CDR3 is 14 amino acids long.

The chain uses TRBV5-4 and TRBJ2-7, with 14 bases matching TRBD2. Trimming cost V 4 bases and J 8 bases; bases outside gene matches: 14. This CDR3 contains 17 residues. Per germline, CDR1 SGHNT and CDR2 YYREEE (reference sequence). The CDR3 here is CASSDGTSGGYSLKQYF. The CDR3 DNA reads TGTGCCAGCAGCGACGGGACTAGCGGGGGCTACTCCTTGAAGCAGTACTTC.

The chain couples TRBV7-3 to TRBJ2-3; D possibly corresponds to TRBD2 (6 bases). This CDR3 is 14 amino acids long. The germline CDR1 and CDR2 sequences are SGHTA and FQGTGA. V gave up 5 bases and J gave up 5 bases, with 14 bases separating them. The CDR3 is CASSRDFREDTQYF. CDR3 in DNA: TGTGCCAGCAGCCGGGACTTCCGCGAAGATACGCAGTATTTT.

The chain recombines TRBV28 with TRBJ2-1; a possible D gene is TRBD1 (5 bases). The CDR3 has 15 amino acids. Germline V gene lookup returns CDR1 MDHEN and CDR2 SYDVKM. Trimming removed 6 bases from V and 7 bases from J, with 19 bases in between. CDR3 nucleotide sequence: TGTGCCAGCAGCCCCAGGGCGGACATGACAAATGAGCAGTTCTTC. This translates into CASSPRADMTNEQFF.

The rearrangement links TRBV2 to TRBJ2-3; the D is unclear. The CDR3 is 15 amino acids. Trimming took 3 bases from V and 1 from J, leaving 11 bases between them. Germline V gene lookup returns CDR1 SNHLY and CDR2 FYNNEI. CDR3 loop: CASSERIRGTDTQYF. CDR3 sequence (DNA): TGTGCCAGCAGTGAGAGGATACGGGGCACAGATACGCAGTATTTT.

This chain uses TRBV27 with TRBJ2-3; 10 bases match TRBD2. V shed 4 bases, J shed 4 bases, and the junction held 8 bases outside the gene matches. The CDR3 is 16 amino acids. Germline V gene data show CDR1 as MNHEY and CDR2 as SMNVEV (reference sequence). CDR3 sequence (DNA): TGTGCCAGCAGTTACCAGCGGGGGGGCGGGGCAGATACGCAGTATTTT. Protein product: CASSYQRGGGADTQYF.

The chain is built from TRBV7-2 and TRBJ2-5; D is unresolved. V was cut by 2 bases and J by 0 bases, with 7 bases left in between. From germline, CDR1 is SGHTA and CDR2 FQGNSA. The CDR3 runs to 14 residues. As DNA, the CDR3 is TGTGCCAGCAGCTTATCAGGCGACCAAGAGACCCAGTACTTC. Translated, it gives CASSLSGDQETQYF.

This chain joins TRBV19 and TRBJ1-1, with 7 bases aligning to TRBD1. Looked up from germline, CDR1 is LNHDA and CDR2 is SQIVND (reference sequence). Trimming at V came to 5 bases and at J to 6 bases, leaving 6 bases not matched to a gene. This CDR3 has 13 amino acids. The CDR3 protein is CASSGGTDAEAFF. The CDR3 nucleotides read TGTGCCAGTAGTGGGGGGACAGATGCTGAAGCTTTCTTT.

The gene calls are TRBV3-1 and TRBJ2-7; D possibly corresponds to TRBD2 (6 bases). Trimming took off 3 bases at V and 6 bases at J, with 18 bases between the two ends. The CDR3 has 15 amino acids. The germline V gene encodes CDR1 LGHDT and CDR2 YNNKEL (reference sequence). CDR3 in DNA: TGTGCCAGCAGCCATGCCCAGATGGAGGGGCTCGAGCAGTACTTC. Encoded protein: CASSHAQMEGLEQYF.

This clonotype was counted a few times. The V gene is TRBV4-2, the J gene TRBJ1-2; no firm D call. V was clipped by 3 bases and J by 2 bases, with 4 bases between them. This CDR3 is built from 12 residues. Germline V gene sequence: CDR1 LGHNA, CDR2 YNFKEQ. The CDR3 protein is CASSQGNYGYTF. The CDR3 nucleotides are TGTGCCAGCAGCCAGGGCAACTATGGCTACACCTTC.

The V and J genes are TRBV30 and TRBJ1-1, with D perhaps TRBD1 (5 bases). This CDR3 is 15 amino acids long. V lost 4 bases and J 5 bases, leaving 20 bases between the germline ends. In germline, CDR1 is GTSNPN, CDR2 SVGIG (reference sequence). The CDR3 here is CAWTPVPGRRTEAFF. CDR3 in DNA: TGTGCCTGGACCCCGGTCCCAGGGAGGAGGACTGAAGCTTTCTTT. The full variable domain, its missing parts supplied by reference TRBV30 and TRBJ1-1, is SQTIHQWPATLVQPVGSPLSLECTVEGTSNPNLYWYRQAAGRGLQLLFYSVGIGQISSEVPQNLSASRPQDRQFILSSKKLLLSDSGFYLCAWTPVPGRRTEAFFGQGTRLTVV.

The chain uses TRBV5-1 and TRBJ2-4, with TRBD2 as a possible D gene (5 bases). The length of the CDR3 is 14 residues. The V gene's germline CDR1 is SGHRS and CDR2 YFSETQ. V was cut by 0 bases and J by 6 bases, with 10 bases left in between. The CDR3 protein is CASSLVGVGNIQYF. CDR3 in DNA: TGCGCCAGCAGCTTGGTCGGGGTAGGAAACATTCAGTACTTC.

The count of this clonotype is one. The chain joins TRBV29-1 to TRBJ2-3; D call uncertain. Trimming removed 4 bases at V and 0 bases at J, with 11 bases between. The CDR3 is 14 residues long. Germline values: CDR1 SQVTM, CDR2 ANQGSEA. CDR3 region: CSVVRSLSTDTQYF. In DNA form, the CDR3 reads TGCAGCGTTGTACGGAGCTTAAGCACAGATACGCAGTATTTT.

The chain carries TRBV30 and TRBJ2-7; perhaps D is TRBD1 or TRBD2 (5 bases each). The CDR3 totals 12 residues. CDR1 is GTSNPN and CDR2 is SVGIG in the germline V gene (reference sequence). Trimming pared 5 bases from V and 4 bases from J, leaving 12 bases between. In nucleotides, the CDR3 is TGTGCCTGGTCTCGGGGCGGGTACGAGCAGTACTTC. Translated: CAWSRGGYEQYF. The entire variable domain, with the rest obtained from reference TRBV30 and TRBJ2-7, is as follows: SQTIHQWPATLVQPVGSPLSLECTVEGTSNPNLYWYRQAAGRGLQLLFYSVGIGQISSEVPQNLSASRPQDRQFILSSKKLLLSDSGFYLCAWSRGGYEQYFGPGTRLTVT.

This rearrangement joins TRBV6-2 or TRBV6-3 to TRBJ1-1, with TRBD1 matching over 10 bases. Unmatched junction bases numbered 6, after V lost 7 bases and J lost 4 bases. Germline-derived CDR1 and CDR2 are MNHEY and SVGEGT. The CDR3 length is 14 residues. CDR3 in DNA: TGTGCCAGCACCGGACAGGGGGGTCCCACTGAAGCTTTCTTT. Amino acid sequence: CASTGQGGPTEAFF.

CDR3 in DNA: TGCGCCAGCAGCCAAGCGAGGCAATTCTTCCACAATGAGCAGTTCTTC. Protein: CASSQARQFFHNEQFF. This chain uses TRBV4-3 with TRBJ2-1, with D unresolved. Trimming stripped 1 base from V and 5 bases from J, with 15 bases between. The CDR3 length is 16 residues. Germline V CDR1 and CDR2: LGHNA, YSLEER.

V usage is TRBV2 and J usage is TRBJ2-7; unclear D gene. The CDR3 is 12 amino acids. Germline V CDR1 and CDR2: SNHLY, FYNNEI. V was pared by 5 bases and J by 5 bases, with 10 bases between. The CDR3 bases are TGTGCCAGCAGTAGGCAGGTCCACGAGCAGTACTTC. This gives the protein CASSRQVHEQYF.

This chain uses TRBV5-4 with TRBJ2-6; D is uncertain. Trimming took off 4 bases at V and 9 bases at J, with 11 bases between the two ends. CDR1 is SGHNT and CDR2 is YYREEE in the germline V gene (reference sequence). This CDR3 has 13 residues. The DNA of the CDR3 is TGTGCCAGCAGCCCGCCCCTGGGCAACGTCCTGACTTTC. Protein: CASSPPLGNVLTF.

The rearrangement links TRBV21-1 to TRBJ2-4; the table's D call, TRBD2, was not checked against the DNA. TRBV21-1 is a pseudogene locus. The CDR3 is 12 amino acids. CDR3 bases: TGTGACCTGGAGTTCCGGGAAAACATTCAGTACTTC. This encodes CDLEFRENIQYF.

The chain employs TRBV11-1 and TRBJ2-7, with unresolved D. Trimming removed 0 bases from V and 2 bases from J, with 8 bases in between. This CDR3 comprises 14 residues. Looked up from germline, CDR1 is SGHAT and CDR2 is FQDESV (reference sequence). The CDR3, as DNA: TGTGCCAGCAGCTTAGCGTTCGGTACCTACGAGCAGTACTTC. Its protein is CASSLAFGTYEQYF.

To note about this clonotype: The junction does not match germline at one end; this may be a read error. This chain connects TRBV18 to TRBJ2-2, with D unclear. The CDR3 is 14 residues long. Germline V gives CDR1 KGHSH, CDR2 LQKENI. The CDR3 DNA sequence: TGTGCCAGCTCAATACGTCCGAATACCGGGGAGCTGTTTTTT. It encodes CASSIRPNTGELFF.